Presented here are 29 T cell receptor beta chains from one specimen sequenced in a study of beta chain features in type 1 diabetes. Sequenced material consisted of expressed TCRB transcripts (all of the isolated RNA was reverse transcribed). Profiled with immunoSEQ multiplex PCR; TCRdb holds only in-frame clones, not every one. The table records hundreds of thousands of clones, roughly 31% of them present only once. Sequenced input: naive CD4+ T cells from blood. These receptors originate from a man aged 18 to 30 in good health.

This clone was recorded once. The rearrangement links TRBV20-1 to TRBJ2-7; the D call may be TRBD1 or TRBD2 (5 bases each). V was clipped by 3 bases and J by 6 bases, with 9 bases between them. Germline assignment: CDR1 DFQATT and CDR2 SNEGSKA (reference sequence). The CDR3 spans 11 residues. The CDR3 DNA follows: TGCAGTGCTAGCGCAGGGACCGAGCAGTACTTC. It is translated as CSASAGTEQYF.

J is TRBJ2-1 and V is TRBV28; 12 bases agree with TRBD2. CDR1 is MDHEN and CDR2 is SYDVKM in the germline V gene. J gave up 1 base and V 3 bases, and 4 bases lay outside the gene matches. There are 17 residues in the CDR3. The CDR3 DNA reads TGTGCCAGCAGTTTCATCCTAGCGGGAGGGTCCTACAATGAGCAGTTCTTC. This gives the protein CASSFILAGGSYNEQFF.

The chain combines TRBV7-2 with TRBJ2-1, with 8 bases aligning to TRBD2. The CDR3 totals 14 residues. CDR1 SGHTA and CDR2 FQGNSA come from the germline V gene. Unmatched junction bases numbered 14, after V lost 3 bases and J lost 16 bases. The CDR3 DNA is TGTGCCAGCAGCTTGGTGGTAGCGGGATATCGATGTTTCTTC. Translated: CASSLVVAGYRCFF.

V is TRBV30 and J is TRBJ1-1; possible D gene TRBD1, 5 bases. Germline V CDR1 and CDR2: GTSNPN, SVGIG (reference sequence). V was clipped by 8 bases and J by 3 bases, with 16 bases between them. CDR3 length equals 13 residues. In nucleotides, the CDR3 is TGTGCCGGTGACAGCAGAGGGTACACTGAAGCTTTCTTT. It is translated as CAGDSRGYTEAFF. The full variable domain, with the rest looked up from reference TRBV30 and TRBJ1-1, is SQTIHQWPATLVQPVGSPLSLECTVEGTSNPNLYWYRQAAGRGLQLLFYSVGIGQISSEVPQNLSASRPQDRQFILSSKKLLLSDSGFYLCAGDSRGYTEAFFGQGTRLTVV.

Written as DNA, the CDR3 is TGTGCCTGGAGTGTACGAAGGGTATTACCCGAGCAGTACTTC. This sequence encodes CAWSVRRVLPEQYF. The chain combines TRBV30 with TRBJ2-7; D is undetermined. Germline lookup yields CDR1 GTSNPN and CDR2 SVGIG (reference sequence). The CDR3 has 14 residues. Trimming took off 0 bases at V and 6 bases at J, with 15 bases between the two ends. Supplemented by reference TRBV30 and TRBJ2-7, the full variable domain reads SQTIHQWPATLVQPVGSPLSLECTVEGTSNPNLYWYRQAAGRGLQLLFYSVGIGQISSEVPQNLSASRPQDRQFILSSKKLLLSDSGFYLCAWSVRRVLPEQYFGPGTRLTVT.

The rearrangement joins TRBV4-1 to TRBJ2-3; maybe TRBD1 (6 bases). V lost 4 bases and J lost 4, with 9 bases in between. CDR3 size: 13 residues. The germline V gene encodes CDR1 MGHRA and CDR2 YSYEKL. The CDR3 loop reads CASSRGQPDTQYF. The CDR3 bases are TGCGCCAGCAGCCGAGGACAGCCAGATACGCAGTATTTT.

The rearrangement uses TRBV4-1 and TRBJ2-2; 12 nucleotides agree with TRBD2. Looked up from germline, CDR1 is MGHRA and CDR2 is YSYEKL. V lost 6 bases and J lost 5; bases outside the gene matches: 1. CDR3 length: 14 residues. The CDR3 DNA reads TGCGCCAGCAGGGGGACTAGCGGGACCGGGGAGCTGTTTTTT. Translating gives CASRGTSGTGELFF.

The CDR3 here is CASHKRGSYEQYF. As DNA, the CDR3 is TGTGCCTCCCACAAGCGAGGGTCCTACGAGCAGTACTTC. The chain couples TRBV30 to TRBJ2-7, with D possibly TRBD2 on 5 matching bases. From germline, CDR1 is GTSNPN and CDR2 SVGIG (reference sequence). The CDR3 has 13 amino acids. The germline V and J ends were trimmed by 7 bases and 1 base, with 14 bases remaining between them.

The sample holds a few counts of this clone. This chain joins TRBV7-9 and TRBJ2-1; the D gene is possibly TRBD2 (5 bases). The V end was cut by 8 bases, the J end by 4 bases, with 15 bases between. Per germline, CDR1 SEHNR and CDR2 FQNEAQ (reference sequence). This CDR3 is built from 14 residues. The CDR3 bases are TGTGCCAGCTCCCCCCCGGGCGGGTACAATGAGCAGTTCTTC. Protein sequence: CASSPPGGYNEQFF.

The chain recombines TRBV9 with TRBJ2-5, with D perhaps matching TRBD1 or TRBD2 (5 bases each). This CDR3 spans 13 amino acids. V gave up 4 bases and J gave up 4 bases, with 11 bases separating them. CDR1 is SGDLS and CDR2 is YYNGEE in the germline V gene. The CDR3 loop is CASSRGPAETQYF. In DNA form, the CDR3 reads TGTGCCAGCAGCCGGGGACCAGCAGAGACCCAGTACTTC.

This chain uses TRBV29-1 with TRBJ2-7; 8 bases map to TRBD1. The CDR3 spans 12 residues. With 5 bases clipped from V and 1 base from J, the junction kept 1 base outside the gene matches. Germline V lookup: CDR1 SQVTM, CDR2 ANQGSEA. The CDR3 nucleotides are TGCAGCGTTTACAGGGGGTCCTACGAGCAGTACTTC. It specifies CSVYRGSYEQYF.

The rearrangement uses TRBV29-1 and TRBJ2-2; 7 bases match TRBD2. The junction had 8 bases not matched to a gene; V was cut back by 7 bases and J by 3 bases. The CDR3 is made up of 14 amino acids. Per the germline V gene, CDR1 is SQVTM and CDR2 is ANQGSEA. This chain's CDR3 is CSAGGTSDTGELFF. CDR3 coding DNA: TGCAGCGCGGGGGGAACTAGCGACACCGGGGAGCTGTTTTTT.

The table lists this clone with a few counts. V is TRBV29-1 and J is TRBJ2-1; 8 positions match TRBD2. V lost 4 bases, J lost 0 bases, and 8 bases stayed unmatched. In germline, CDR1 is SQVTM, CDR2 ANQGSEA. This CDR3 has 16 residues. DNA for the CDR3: TGCAGCGTTGTTCGGGAGGGCCGGTTCTCCTACAATGAGCAGTTCTTC. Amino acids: CSVVREGRFSYNEQFF.

The chain's CDR3 is CASSALAGVGYNEQFF. Here the CDR3 DNA reads TGTGCCAGCAGCGCCCTGGCGGGAGTGGGCTACAATGAGCAGTTCTTC. The chain recombines TRBV9 with TRBJ2-1, with 7 nucleotides matching TRBD2. The CDR3 covers 16 residues. Per germline, CDR1 SGDLS and CDR2 YYNGEE. The V and J ends lost 3 bases and 3 bases, in that order; junction bases with no gene match: 9.

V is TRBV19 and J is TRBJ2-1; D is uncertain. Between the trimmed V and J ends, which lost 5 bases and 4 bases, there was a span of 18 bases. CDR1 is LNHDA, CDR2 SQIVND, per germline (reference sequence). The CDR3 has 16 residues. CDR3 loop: CASSPIDTERYNEQFF. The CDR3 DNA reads TGTGCCAGTAGTCCCATCGACACAGAACGGTACAATGAGCAGTTCTTC.

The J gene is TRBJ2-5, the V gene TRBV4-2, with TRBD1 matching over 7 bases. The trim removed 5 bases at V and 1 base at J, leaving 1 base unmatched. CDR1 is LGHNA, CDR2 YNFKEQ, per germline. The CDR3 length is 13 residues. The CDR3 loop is CASSTGAQETQYF. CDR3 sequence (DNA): TGTGCCAGCAGCACAGGGGCCCAAGAGACCCAGTACTTC.

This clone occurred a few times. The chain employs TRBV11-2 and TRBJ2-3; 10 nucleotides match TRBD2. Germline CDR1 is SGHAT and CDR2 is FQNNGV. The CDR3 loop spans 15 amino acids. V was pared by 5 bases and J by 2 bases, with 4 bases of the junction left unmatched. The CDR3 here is CASSPTSGNTDTQYF. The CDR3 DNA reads TGTGCCAGCAGCCCTACTAGCGGGAACACAGATACGCAGTATTTT.

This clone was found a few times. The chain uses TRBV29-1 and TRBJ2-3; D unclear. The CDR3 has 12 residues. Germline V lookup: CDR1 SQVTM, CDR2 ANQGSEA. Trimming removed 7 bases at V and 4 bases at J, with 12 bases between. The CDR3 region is CSARRASDTQYF. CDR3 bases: TGCAGCGCCCGTCGGGCATCAGATACGCAGTATTTT.

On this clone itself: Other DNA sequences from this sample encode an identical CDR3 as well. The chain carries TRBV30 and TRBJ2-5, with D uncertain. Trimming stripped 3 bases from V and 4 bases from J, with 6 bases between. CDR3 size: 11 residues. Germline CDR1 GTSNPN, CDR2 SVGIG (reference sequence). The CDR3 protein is CAWRGRETQYF. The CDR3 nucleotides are TGTGCCTGGAGGGGAAGAGAGACCCAGTACTTC.

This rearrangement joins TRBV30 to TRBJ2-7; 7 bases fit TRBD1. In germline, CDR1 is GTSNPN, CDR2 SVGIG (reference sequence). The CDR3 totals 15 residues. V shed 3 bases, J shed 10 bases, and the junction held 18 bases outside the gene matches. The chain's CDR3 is CAWRPKSIGGLVQYF. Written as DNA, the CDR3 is TGTGCCTGGAGGCCGAAAAGTATAGGGGGCCTCGTTCAGTACTTC.

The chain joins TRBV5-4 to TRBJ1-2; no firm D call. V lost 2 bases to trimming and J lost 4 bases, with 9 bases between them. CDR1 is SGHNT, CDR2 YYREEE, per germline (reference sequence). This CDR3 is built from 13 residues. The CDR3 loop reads CASSFRGSYGYTF. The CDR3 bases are TGTGCCAGCAGCTTCCGGGGATCCTATGGCTACACCTTC.

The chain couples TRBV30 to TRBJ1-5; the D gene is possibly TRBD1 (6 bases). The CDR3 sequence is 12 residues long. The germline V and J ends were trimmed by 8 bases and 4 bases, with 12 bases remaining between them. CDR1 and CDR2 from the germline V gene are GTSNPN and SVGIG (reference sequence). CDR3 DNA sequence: TGTGCCGGGCAGGGGCAAAATCAGCCCCAGCATTTT. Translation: CAGQGQNQPQHF. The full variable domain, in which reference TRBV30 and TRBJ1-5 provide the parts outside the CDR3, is SQTIHQWPATLVQPVGSPLSLECTVEGTSNPNLYWYRQAAGRGLQLLFYSVGIGQISSEVPQNLSASRPQDRQFILSSKKLLLSDSGFYLCAGQGQNQPQHFGDGTRLSIL.

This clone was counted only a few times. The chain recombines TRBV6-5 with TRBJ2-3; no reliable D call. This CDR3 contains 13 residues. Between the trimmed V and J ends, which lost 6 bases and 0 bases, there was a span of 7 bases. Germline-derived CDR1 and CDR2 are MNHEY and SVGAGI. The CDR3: CASRYDSTDTQYF. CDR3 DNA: TGTGCCAGCAGATACGACAGCACAGATACGCAGTATTTT.

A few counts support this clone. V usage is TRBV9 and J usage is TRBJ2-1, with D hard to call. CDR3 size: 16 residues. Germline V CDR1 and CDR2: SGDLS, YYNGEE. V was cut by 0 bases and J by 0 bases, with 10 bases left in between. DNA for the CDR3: TGTGCCAGCAGCGTAGAACCGTCCCGCTCCTACAATGAGCAGTTCTTC. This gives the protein CASSVEPSRSYNEQFF. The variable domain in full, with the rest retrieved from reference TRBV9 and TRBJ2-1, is DSGVTQTPKHLITATGQRVTLRCSPRSGDLSVYWYQQSLDQGLQFLIQYYNGEERAKGNILERFSAQQFPDLHSELNLSSLELGDSALYFCASSVEPSRSYNEQFFGPGTRLTVL.

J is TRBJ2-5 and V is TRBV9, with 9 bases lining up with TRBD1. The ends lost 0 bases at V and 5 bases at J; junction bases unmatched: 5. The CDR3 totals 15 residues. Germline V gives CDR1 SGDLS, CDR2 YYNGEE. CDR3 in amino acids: CASSVVTGGWETQYF. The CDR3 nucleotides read TGTGCCAGCAGCGTAGTGACAGGGGGTTGGGAGACCCAGTACTTC.

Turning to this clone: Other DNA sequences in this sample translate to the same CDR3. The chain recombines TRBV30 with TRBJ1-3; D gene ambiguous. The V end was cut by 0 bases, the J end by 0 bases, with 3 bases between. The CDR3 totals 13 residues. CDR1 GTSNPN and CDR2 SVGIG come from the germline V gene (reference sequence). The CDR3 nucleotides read TGTGCCTGGAGTGTTCTCTCTGGAAACACCATATATTTT. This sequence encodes CAWSVLSGNTIYF.

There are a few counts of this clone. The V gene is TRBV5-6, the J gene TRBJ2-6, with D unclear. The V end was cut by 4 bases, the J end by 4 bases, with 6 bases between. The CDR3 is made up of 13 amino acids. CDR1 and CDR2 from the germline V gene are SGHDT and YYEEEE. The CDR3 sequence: CASSLAGANVLTF. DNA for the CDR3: TGTGCCAGCAGCCTGGCGGGGGCCAACGTCCTGACTTTC. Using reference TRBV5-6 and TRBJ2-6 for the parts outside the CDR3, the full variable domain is DAGVTQSPTHLIKTRGQQVTLRCSPKSGHDTVSWYQQALGQGPQFIFQYYEEEERQRGNFPDRFSGHQFPNYSSELNVNALLLGDSALYLCASSLAGANVLTFGAGSRLTVL.

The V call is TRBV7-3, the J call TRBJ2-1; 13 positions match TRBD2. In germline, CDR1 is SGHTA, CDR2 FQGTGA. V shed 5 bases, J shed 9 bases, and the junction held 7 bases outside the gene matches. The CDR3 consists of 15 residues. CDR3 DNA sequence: TGTGCCAGCAGCACAGGACTAGCGGGAGCCTCTGAGCAGTTCTTC. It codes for CASSTGLAGASEQFF.

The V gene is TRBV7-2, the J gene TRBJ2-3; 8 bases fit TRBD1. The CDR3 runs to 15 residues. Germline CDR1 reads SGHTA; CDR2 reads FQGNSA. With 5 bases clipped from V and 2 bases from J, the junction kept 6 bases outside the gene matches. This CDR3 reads CASSLQTGATDTQYF. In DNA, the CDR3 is TGTGCCAGCAGCCTGCAGACAGGGGCCACAGATACGCAGTATTTT.